Shown below are 9 T cell receptor beta chains from a single sample sequenced in a study of blood T cell repertoires in COVID-19. The repertoire was sequenced with immunoSEQ multiplex PCR; TCRdb's copy has only in-frame clones and lacks some. The sample holds roughly 80,000 clones, 75% to 90% seen once. Sequences were obtained from peripheral blood. These receptors came from a human donor in a cohort sampled during active COVID-19.

With regard to this clone: Within the sample, other DNA sequences also encode this same CDR3. CDR3 DNA sequence: TGTGCCAGCAGTCCCCGATTAGCGGGCCCCTACGAGCAGTACTTC. It codes for CASSPRLAGPYEQYF. The genes are TRBV27 and TRBJ2-7, with TRBD2 matching 7 bases. This CDR3 has 15 residues. J lost 2 bases, V lost 5 bases, and 9 bases had no gene match. From germline, CDR1 is MNHEY and CDR2 SMNVEV (reference sequence).

This chain joins TRBV3-1 (or the pseudogene TRBV3-2) and TRBJ2-5; the D is unclear. V lost 4 bases, J lost 1 base, and 4 bases lay in between. The CDR3 has 12 residues. Looked up from germline, CDR1 is LGHDT and CDR2 is YNNKEL (reference sequence). CDR3 bases: TGTGCCAGCAGCCCTCCCCAAGAGACCCAGTACTTC. It translates to CASSPPQETQYF.

In regard to this clone: Other nucleotide sequences in the sample specify the same CDR3. The chain employs TRBV12-5 and TRBJ2-2, with TRBD2 matching 10 bases. Germline CDR1 and CDR2: LGHNT and FRNRAP. The V gene end was trimmed by 6 bases and the J gene end by 3 bases; junction bases not matched to a gene: 4. This CDR3 has 15 residues. CDR3 in DNA: TGTGCTAGTGGCCCAAGCGGGAGGGACACCGGGGAGCTGTTTTTT. This translates into CASGPSGRDTGELFF.

The chain is built from TRBV11-3 and TRBJ2-1; 9 bases line up with TRBD2. Trimming at V came to 2 bases and at J to 7 bases, leaving 6 bases not matched to a gene. Germline V gene lookup returns CDR1 SGHNT and CDR2 YENEEA. This CDR3 is 15 amino acids long. CDR3 in DNA: TGTGCCAGCAGCTTAAAGGCGGGAGGGCCTAATGAGCAGTTCTTC. It translates to CASSLKAGGPNEQFF.

The chain carries TRBV5-8 and TRBJ2-3; 7 bases map to TRBD1. Unmatched junction bases numbered 5, after V lost 3 bases and J lost 4 bases. CDR3 size: 14 residues. Germline CDR1 reads SGHTS; CDR2 reads YDEGEE. CDR3 nucleotides: TGTGCCAGCAGCTCGAGACAGGGAGCAGATACGCAGTATTTT. Translation gives CASSSRQGADTQYF.

V and J are TRBV27 and TRBJ2-3; 8 positions agree with TRBD2. The germline V gene encodes CDR1 MNHEY and CDR2 SMNVEV (reference sequence). V shed 2 bases, J shed 0 bases, and the junction held 13 bases outside the gene matches. The CDR3 is 19 residues long. The CDR3 protein is CASSLNRASGQTSTDTQYF. DNA for the CDR3: TGTGCCAGCAGTTTAAATAGGGCTAGCGGGCAGACTAGCACAGATACGCAGTATTTT.

This chain uses TRBV2 with TRBJ2-2; D may be TRBD1 (6 bases). The CDR3 runs 13 residues. The germline gives CDR1 SNHLY, CDR2 FYNNEI. V was trimmed by 6 bases and J by 5 bases, leaving 10 bases between them. The CDR3, as DNA: TGTGCCAGCAGCGGTCAGGGGACCGGGGAGCTGTTTTTT. It codes for CASSGQGTGELFF.

This chain joins TRBV3-1 (or the pseudogene TRBV3-2) and TRBJ2-2; 9 nucleotides line up with TRBD1. Per germline, CDR1 LGHDT and CDR2 YNNKEL (reference sequence). The V and J ends lost 7 bases and 5 bases, in that order; junction bases with no gene match: 8. This CDR3 has 15 amino acids. CDR3 in amino acids: CASTKGTGKTGELFF. For the CDR3, the DNA is TGTGCCAGCACTAAAGGGACAGGGAAGACCGGGGAGCTGTTTTTT.

J is TRBJ1-1 and V is TRBV5-8; 7 nucleotides match TRBD1. Germline V lookup: CDR1 SGHTS, CDR2 YDEGEE. This CDR3 comprises 14 residues. Trimming cost V 4 bases and J 5 bases; bases outside gene matches: 8. In DNA form, the CDR3 reads TGTGCCAGCAGCCTCAGTAGGGGGCATACTGAAGCTTTCTTT. It specifies CASSLSRGHTEAFF.